In its sample, the clone carrying this T cell receptor beta chain was seen many times. Antigen: not known. The read ends 3 residues before the CDR3 terminus; that terminus is restored from the germline J gene. These data belong to a study of T cell clonality in common variable immunodeficiency. Study observations and caveats: TCRbeta clonality was increased in CVID versus healthy controls. T cell subpopulation sequencing would be needed to explain CVID clonality.

Clones were sequenced by immunoSEQ multiplex PCR, and TCRdb holds only the in-frame ones, with some missing. The sample includes around 50,000 clones, none of them occurring once. Caucasian heritage predominated among both patients and controls. Germline-derived CDR1 and CDR2 are ENHRY and SYGVKD. CDR3 size: 12 residues. The V end lost 7 bases, the J end lost 3 bases, and 10 bases lay between the germline ends. The clonotype originates from a person aged 18-69 years in good health. V and J are TRBV10-3 and TRBJ2-7, with D perhaps matching TRBD2 (5 bases). The specimen sequenced was peripheral blood mononuclear cells. The chain's CDR3 is CAITSEGYEQYF. The sequenced part of the CDR3 DNA is TGTGCCATCACAAGTGAGGGCTACGAG.